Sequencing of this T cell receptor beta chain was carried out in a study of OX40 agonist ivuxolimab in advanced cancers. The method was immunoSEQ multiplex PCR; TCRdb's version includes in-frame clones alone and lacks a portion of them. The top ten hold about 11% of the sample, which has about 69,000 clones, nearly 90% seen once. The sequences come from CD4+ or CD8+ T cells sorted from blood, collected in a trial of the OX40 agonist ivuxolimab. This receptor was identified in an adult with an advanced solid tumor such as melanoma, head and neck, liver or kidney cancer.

CDR3: CASSSGVGAGLETQYF. The CDR3 coding sequence is TGTGCCAGCAGCTCTGGGGTAGGGGCGGGCTTGGAGACCCAGTACTTC. The chain carries TRBV9 and TRBJ2-5; D tentatively reads TRBD1 or TRBD2 (5 bases each). The CDR3 is 16 residues long. Germline V lookup: CDR1 SGDLS, CDR2 YYNGEE. Deletions cut 4 bases from V and 5 bases from J, with 21 bases between. The variable domain in full, completed from reference TRBV9 and TRBJ2-5, reads DSGVTQTPKHLITATGQRVTLRCSPRSGDLSVYWYQQSLDQGLQFLIQYYNGEERAKGNILERFSAQQFPDLHSELNLSSLELGDSALYFCASSSGVGAGLETQYFGPGTRLLVL.